These 9 T cell receptor beta chains were sequenced from one sample in a study of cytomegalovirus exposure and HLA in healthy donors. The PCR contained 60 Vbeta and 13 Jbeta primers. Repertoires were generated with immunoSEQ multiplex PCR, while TCRdb's copy carries only in-frame clones and drops some. The data show 180,000 or so clones, about three quarters seen once. The sequencing sample was made of PBMCs. These receptors were collected from a female donor in good health and CMV-seronegative.

Comment on this clone: Other DNA sequences within the sample encode an identical CDR3. The CDR3 spells CSVGQGLNTEAFF. CDR3 DNA sequence: TGCAGCGTTGGTCAGGGACTCAACACTGAAGCTTTCTTT. J is TRBJ1-1 and V is TRBV29-1, with D perhaps matching TRBD1 (5 bases). There are 13 residues in the CDR3. V dropped 4 bases and J dropped 2 bases, with 11 bases sitting between them. Germline CDR1 SQVTM, CDR2 ANQGSEA.

This chain uses TRBV11-3 with TRBJ2-5; 13 positions agree with TRBD2. The ends lost 5 bases at V and 2 bases at J; junction bases unmatched: 5. The CDR3 is 16 amino acids. CDR1 SGHNT and CDR2 YENEEA come from the germline V gene. CDR3 bases: TGTGCCAGCAGCCTTGGACTAGCGGGAGAACAAGAGACCCAGTACTTC. This translates into CASSLGLAGEQETQYF.

V is TRBV4-1 and J is TRBJ2-5; 12 bases fit TRBD1. There are 16 residues in the CDR3. In germline, CDR1 is MGHRA, CDR2 YSYEKL. The ends lost 4 bases at V and 11 bases at J; junction bases unmatched: 14. The CDR3 nucleotides read TGCGCCAGCAGCCCTTTTCCGGGACAGGGGGCGTGGGAGCAGTACTTC. Translated, it gives CASSPFPGQGAWEQYF.

In its sample, this clone was seen a few times. The chain couples TRBV7-7 to TRBJ2-7; maybe TRBD2 (5 bases). Germline V gene sequence: CDR1 SSHAT, CDR2 FNYEAQ (reference sequence). Between the trimmed V and J ends, which lost 1 base and 5 bases, there was a span of 12 bases. This CDR3 has 14 amino acids. CDR3 protein: CASSLGGKPHEQYF. For the CDR3, the DNA is TGTGCCAGCAGCTTAGGAGGGAAACCCCACGAGCAGTACTTC.

Only a few counts were recorded for this clone. The chain recombines TRBV10-3 with TRBJ1-1; a possible D gene is TRBD1 (5 bases). The CDR3 runs to 12 residues. Trimming took 10 bases from V and 4 from J, leaving 13 bases between them. Germline V gene lookup returns CDR1 ENHRY and CDR2 SYGVKD. In DNA, the CDR3 is TGTGCCACCAAGTACGGGGGCACTGAAGCTTTCTTT. Translation: CATKYGGTEAFF.

This chain uses TRBV28 with TRBJ1-2; D gene ambiguous. In germline, CDR1 is MDHEN, CDR2 SYDVKM. V lost 8 bases to trimming and J lost 1 base, with 11 bases between them. This CDR3 contains 13 residues. CDR3 nucleotides: TGTGCCAGCGCAATGGCGGTTAACTATGGCTACACCTTC. Translated: CASAMAVNYGYTF.

This clone was detected only a few times. The rearrangement joins TRBV19 to TRBJ1-2; TRBD1 aligns across 7 bases. V gave up 3 bases and J gave up 3 bases; unmatched junction bases: 4. Germline V CDR1 and CDR2: LNHDA, SQIVND (reference sequence). The CDR3 is 14 amino acids. CDR3 residues: CASSIRGQYYGYTF. The CDR3 coding sequence is TGTGCCAGTAGTATTAGGGGACAGTACTATGGCTACACCTTC.

The chain couples TRBV19 to TRBJ1-2, with D maybe TRBD1 (6 bases). CDR1 is LNHDA and CDR2 is SQIVND in the germline V gene (reference sequence). CDR3 length: 15 amino acids. With 6 bases removed from V and 0 bases from J, the gap between germline ends came to 14 bases. CDR3: CASRARDTTNYGYTF. The DNA of the CDR3 is TGTGCCAGTAGAGCCCGGGACACAACTAACTATGGCTACACCTTC. The variable domain in full, with the rest retrieved from reference TRBV19 and TRBJ1-2, is DGGITQSPKYLFRKEGQNVTLSCEQNLNHDAMYWYRQDPGQGLRLIYYSQIVNDFQKGDIAEGYSVSREKKESFPLTVTSAQKNPTAFYLCASRARDTTNYGYTFGSGTRLTVV.

The chain uses TRBV18 and TRBJ1-1, with a tentative D call TRBD1 (5 bases). CDR3 length: 14 amino acids. V lost 3 bases to trimming and J lost 0 bases, with 8 bases between them. From germline, CDR1 is KGHSH and CDR2 LQKENI. CDR3 DNA sequence: TGTGCCAGCTCACCGACAGTCCTGAACACTGAAGCTTTCTTT. It codes for CASSPTVLNTEAFF.